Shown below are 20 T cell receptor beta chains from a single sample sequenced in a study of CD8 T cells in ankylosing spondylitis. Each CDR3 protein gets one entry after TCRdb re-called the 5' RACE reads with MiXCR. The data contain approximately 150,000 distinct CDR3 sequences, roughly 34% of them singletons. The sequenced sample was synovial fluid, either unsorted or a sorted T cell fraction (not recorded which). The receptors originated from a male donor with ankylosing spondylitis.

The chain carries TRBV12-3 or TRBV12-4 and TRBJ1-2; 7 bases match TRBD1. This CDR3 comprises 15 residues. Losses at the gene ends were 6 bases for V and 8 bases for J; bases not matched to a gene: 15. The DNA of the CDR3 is TGTGCCAGCAGACCTCCGGGACAGTTGGGACTGGGCTACACCTTC. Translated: CASRPPGQLGLGYTF.

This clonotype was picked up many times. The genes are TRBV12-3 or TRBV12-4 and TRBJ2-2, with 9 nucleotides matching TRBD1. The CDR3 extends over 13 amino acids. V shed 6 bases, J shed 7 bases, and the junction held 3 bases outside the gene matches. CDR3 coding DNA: TGTGCCAGCAGACAGGGGGCTGGCGGGGAGCTGTTTTTT. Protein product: CASRQGAGGELFF.

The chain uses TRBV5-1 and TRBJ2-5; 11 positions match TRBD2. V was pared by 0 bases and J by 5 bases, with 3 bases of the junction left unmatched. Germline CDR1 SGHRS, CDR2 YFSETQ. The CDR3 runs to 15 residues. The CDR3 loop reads CASSLVAGGPETQYF. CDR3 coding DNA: TGCGCCAGCAGCTTGGTAGCGGGGGGGCCGGAGACCCAGTACTTC.

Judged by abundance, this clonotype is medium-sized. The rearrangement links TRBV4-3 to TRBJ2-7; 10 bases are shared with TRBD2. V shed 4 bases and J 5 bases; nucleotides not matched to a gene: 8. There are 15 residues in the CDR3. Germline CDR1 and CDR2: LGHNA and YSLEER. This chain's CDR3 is CASSLRGTSEDEQYF. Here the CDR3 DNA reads TGCGCCAGCAGCCTGAGAGGGACTAGCGAGGACGAGCAGTACTTC.

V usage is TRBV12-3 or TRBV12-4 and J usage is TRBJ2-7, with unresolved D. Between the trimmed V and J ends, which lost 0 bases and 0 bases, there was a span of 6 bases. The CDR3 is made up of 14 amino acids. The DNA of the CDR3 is TGTGCCAGCAGTTTAGCACAAAGCTCCTACGAGCAGTACTTC. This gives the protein CASSLAQSSYEQYF.

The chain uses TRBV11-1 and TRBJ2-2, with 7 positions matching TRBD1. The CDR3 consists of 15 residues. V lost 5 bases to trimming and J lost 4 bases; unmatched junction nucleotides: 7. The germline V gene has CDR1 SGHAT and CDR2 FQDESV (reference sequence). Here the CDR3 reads CASSHRGRGTGELFF. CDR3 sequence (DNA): TGTGCCAGCAGCCACAGGGGTAGGGGCACCGGGGAGCTGTTTTTT.

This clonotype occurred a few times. The CDR3 is CAWAGSSNQPQHF. The CDR3 nucleotides read TGTGCCTGGGCCGGAAGTAGCAATCAGCCCCAGCATTTT. V usage is TRBV30 and J usage is TRBJ1-5; no clear D gene. Trimming left V 5 bases short and J 0 bases short, with 8 bases between. There are 13 residues in the CDR3. Germline CDR1 and CDR2: GTSNPN and SVGIG (reference sequence).

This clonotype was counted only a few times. This CDR3 reads CASSSGQGAGARYF. The DNA for the CDR3 is TGTGCCAGCAGCTCGGGACAGGGTGCGGGGGCTCGGTACTTC. The chain links TRBV11-2 to TRBJ2-5; 9 bases fit TRBD1. The CDR3 sequence is 14 residues long. Trimming at V came to 4 bases and at J to 13 bases, leaving 13 bases not matched to a gene. CDR1 and CDR2 from the germline V gene are SGHAT and FQNNGV.

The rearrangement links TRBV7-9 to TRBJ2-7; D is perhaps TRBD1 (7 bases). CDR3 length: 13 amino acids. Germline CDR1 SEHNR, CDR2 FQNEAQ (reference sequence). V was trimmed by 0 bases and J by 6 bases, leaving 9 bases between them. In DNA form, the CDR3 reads TGTGCCAGCAGCTTAGCGCAGGGGGGCGAGCAGTACTTC. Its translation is CASSLAQGGEQYF. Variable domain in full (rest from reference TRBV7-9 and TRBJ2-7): DTGVSQNPRHKITKRGQNVTFRCDPISEHNRLYWYRQTLGQGPEFLTYFQNEAQLEKSRLLSDRFSAERPKGSFSTLEIQRTEQGDSAMYLCASSLAQGGEQYFGPGTRLTVT.

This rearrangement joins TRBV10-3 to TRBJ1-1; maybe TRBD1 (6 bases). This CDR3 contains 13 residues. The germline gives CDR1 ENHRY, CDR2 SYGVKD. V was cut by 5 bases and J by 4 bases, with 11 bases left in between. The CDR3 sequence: CAISSGAGTEAFF. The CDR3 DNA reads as TGTGCCATCAGTTCAGGGGCGGGCACTGAAGCTTTCTTT.

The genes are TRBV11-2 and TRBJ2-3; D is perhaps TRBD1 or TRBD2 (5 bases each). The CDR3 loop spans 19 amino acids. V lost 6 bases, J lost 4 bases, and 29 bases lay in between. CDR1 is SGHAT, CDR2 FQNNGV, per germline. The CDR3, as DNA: TGTGCCAGCAGGCGCGGGTACGGCTCAGGGTGGGCCGGGTCAGATACGCAGTATTTT. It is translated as CASRRGYGSGWAGSDTQYF.

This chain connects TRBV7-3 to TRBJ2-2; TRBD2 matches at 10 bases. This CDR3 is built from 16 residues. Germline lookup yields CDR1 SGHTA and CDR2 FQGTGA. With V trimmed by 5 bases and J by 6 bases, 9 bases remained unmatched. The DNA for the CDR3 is TGTGCCAGCAGCCAGACCGGGACTAGCGTGGCCGGGGAGCTGTTTTTT. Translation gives CASSQTGTSVAGELFF.

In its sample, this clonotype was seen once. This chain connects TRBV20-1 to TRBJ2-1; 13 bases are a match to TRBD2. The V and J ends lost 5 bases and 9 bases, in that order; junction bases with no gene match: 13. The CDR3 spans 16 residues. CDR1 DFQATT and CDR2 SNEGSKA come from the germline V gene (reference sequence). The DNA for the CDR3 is TGCAGTGCTCCGGGACTAGCGGGGCGAAGAGAAGGTGAGCAGTTCTTC. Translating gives CSAPGLAGRREGEQFF.

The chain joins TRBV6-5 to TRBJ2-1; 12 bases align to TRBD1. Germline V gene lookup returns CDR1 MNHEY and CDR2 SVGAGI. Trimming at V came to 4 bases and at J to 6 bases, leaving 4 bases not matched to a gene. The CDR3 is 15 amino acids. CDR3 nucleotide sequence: TGTGCCAGCAGTTCCGGGACAGGGGGCTTCAATGAGCAGTTCTTC. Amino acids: CASSSGTGGFNEQFF.

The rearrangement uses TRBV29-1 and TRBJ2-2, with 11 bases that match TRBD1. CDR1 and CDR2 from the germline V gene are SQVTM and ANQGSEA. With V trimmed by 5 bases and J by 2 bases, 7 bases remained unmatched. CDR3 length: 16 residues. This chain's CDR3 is CSVRTGGAVNTGELFF. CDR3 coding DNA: TGCAGCGTTCGGACAGGGGGCGCCGTTAACACCGGGGAGCTGTTTTTT.

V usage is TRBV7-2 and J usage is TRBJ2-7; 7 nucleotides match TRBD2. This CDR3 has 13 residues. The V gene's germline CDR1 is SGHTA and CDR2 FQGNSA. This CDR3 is CSIIAGREGEQYF. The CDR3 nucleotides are TGTTCCATCATCGCCGGCAGGGAGGGCGAGCAGTACTTC.

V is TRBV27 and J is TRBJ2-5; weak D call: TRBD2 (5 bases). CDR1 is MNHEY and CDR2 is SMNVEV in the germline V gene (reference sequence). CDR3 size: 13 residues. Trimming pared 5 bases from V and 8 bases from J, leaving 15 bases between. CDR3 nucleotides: TGTGCCAGCAGTCCCGGACTTGGTTATACCCAGTACTTC. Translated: CASSPGLGYTQYF.

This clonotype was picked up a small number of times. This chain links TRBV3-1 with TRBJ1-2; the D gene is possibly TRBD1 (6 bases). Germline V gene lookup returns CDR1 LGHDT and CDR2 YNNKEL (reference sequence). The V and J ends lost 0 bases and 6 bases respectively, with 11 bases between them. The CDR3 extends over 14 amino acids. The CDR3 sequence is CASSQEAGVDGYTF. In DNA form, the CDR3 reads TGTGCCAGCAGCCAAGAGGCAGGGGTAGATGGCTACACCTTC.

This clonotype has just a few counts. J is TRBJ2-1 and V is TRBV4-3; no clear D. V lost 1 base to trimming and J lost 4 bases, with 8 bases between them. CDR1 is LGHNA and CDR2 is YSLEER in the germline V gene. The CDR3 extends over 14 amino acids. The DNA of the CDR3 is TGCGCCAGCAGCCAAGTTCATGGATACAATGAGCAGTTCTTC. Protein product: CASSQVHGYNEQFF.

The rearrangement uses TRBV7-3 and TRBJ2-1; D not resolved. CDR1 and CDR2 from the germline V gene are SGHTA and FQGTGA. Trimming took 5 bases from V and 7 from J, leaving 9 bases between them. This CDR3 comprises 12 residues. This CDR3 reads CASSPSLNEQFF. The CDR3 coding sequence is TGTGCCAGCAGCCCCAGTCTAAATGAGCAGTTCTTC.